The following is a T cell receptor (beta chain) sequence with its context. This clonotype is identified as medium-sized (0.01 to 0.1%). The antigen it binds to is not known. Per-base qualities were not stored, and no clone one base away is much larger. This sample was taken from a study of immune reconstitution after stem cell transplant in scleroderma (dated by TCRdb to about 2017). Receptors were amplified or captured by RT-PCR. TCRdb records Illumina MiSeq as the sequencer. TCRdb handled the public reads itself, with Q25 trimming in fastp and clone calling in MiXCR, and kept productive beta chains. Entries that share a CDR3 protein sequence are merged under the most common genes and DNA. This sample holds 650 to 750 distinct CDR3 sequences; 8.5% were observed only once. Around a third of the sample rests with the top ten. Trimming leaves V shorter by 4 bases and J shorter by 6 bases, with the junction holding 13 bases beyond the gene matches. CDR1 and CDR2 are read off the germline V gene as SGHRS and YFSETQ. From the cysteine up to the phenylalanine, the CDR3 has a length of 16 residues. Only CDR3 DNA is held: 48 bases, read in frame from base 1.

The sequence joins TRBV5-1 to TRBJ1-1, with 9 junctional bases fitting TRBD1. This specimen was acquired before or after autologous hematopoietic stem cell transplantation (not recorded which). This TCR was sampled from a male donor with systemic sclerosis. The CDR3 is CASSRGTGGAFAEAFF. The DNA reads as follows: TGCGCCAGCAGCAGAGGAACAGGGGGCGCATTCGCTGAAGCTTTCTTT. With the rest looked up from the reference TRBV5-1 and TRBJ1-1 genes rather than sequenced, the full variable domain is KAGVTQTPRYLIKTRGQQVTLSCSPISGHRSVSWYQQTPGQGLQFLFEYFSETQRNKGNFPGRFSGRQFSNSRSEMNVSTLELGDSALYLCASSRGTGGAFAEAFFGQGTRLTVV.